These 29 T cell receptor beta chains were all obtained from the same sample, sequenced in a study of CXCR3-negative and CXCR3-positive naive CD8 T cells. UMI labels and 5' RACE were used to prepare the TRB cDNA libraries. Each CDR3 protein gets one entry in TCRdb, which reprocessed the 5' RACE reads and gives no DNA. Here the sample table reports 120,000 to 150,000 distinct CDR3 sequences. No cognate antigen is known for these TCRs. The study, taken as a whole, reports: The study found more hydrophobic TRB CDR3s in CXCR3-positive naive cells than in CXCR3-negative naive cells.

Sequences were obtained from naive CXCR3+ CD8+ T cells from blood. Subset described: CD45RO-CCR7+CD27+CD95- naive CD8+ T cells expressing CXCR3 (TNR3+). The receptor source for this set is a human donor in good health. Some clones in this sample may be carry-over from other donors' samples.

CDR3 sequence reads: CASSFLAGGGELFF. This sequence joins TRBV6-2 or TRBV6-3 and TRBJ2-2; as DNA is missing, the TRBD2 call by TCRdb cannot be tested. The CDR3 sequence is 14 residues long. The germline V gene encodes CDR1 MNHEY and CDR2 SVGEGT.

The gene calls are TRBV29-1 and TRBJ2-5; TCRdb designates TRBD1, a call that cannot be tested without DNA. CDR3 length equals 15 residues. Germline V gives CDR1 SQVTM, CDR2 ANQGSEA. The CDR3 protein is CSVEEGQGLIETQYF.

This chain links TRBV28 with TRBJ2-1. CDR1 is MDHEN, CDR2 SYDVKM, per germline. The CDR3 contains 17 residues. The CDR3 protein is CASSFDLSGSSYNEQFF.

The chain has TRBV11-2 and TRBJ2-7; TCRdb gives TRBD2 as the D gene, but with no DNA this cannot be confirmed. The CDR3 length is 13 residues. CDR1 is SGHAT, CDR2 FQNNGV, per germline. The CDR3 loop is CASSPVSSYEQYF.

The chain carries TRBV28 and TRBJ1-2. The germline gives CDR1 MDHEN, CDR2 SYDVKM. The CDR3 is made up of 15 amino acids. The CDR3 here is CASSHATLGNYGYTF.

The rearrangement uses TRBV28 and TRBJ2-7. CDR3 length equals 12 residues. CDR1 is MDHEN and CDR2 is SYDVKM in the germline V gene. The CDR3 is CASRLRSYEQYF.

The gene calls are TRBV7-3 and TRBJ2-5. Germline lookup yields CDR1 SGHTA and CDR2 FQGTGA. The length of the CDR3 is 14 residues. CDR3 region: CASSLTGDQETQFF.

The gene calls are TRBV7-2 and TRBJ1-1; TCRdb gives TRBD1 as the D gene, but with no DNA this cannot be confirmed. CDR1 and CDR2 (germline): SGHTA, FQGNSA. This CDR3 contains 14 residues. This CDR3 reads CASSLALQGAGAFF.

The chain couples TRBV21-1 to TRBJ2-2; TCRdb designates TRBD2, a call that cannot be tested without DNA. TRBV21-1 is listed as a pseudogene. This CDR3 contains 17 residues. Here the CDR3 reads CASSRRLLAENTGELFF.

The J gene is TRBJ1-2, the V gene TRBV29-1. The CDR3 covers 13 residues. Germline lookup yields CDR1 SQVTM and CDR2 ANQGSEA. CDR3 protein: CSVELQANYGYTF.

CDR3 loop: CATSPERGQGRDEQFF. The chain links TRBV15 to TRBJ2-1; TCRdb proposes TRBD1, but this gene call is untestable without DNA. The CDR3 consists of 16 residues. Germline-derived CDR1 and CDR2 are LNHNV and YYDKDF (reference sequence).

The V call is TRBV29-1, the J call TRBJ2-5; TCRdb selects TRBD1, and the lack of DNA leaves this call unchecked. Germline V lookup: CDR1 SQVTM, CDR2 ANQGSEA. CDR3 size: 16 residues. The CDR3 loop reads CSVDGWTGGDLETQYF. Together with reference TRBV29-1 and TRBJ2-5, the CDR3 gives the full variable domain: SAVISQKPSRDICQRGTSLTIQCQVDSQVTMMFWYRQQPGQSLTLIATANQGSEATYESGFVIDKFPISRPNLTFSTLTVSNMSPEDSSIYLCSVDGWTGGDLETQYFGPGTRLLVL.

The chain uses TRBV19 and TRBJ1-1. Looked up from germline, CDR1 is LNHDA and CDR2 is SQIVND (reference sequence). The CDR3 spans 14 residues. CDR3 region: CASSIFGRGTEAFF.

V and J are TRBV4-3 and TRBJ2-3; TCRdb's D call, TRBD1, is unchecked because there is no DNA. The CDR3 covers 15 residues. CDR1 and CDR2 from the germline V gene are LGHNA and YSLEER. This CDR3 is CASSQEVRAQAKQYF.

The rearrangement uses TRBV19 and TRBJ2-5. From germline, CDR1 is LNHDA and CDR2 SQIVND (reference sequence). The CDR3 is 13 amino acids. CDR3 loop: CASSIDWEETQYF.

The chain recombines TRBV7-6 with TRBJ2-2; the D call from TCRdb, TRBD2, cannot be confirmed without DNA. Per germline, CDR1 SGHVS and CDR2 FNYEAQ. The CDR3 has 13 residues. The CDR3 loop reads CASLGPNTGELFF.

CDR3 residues: CASSEALVVSYNEQFF. The chain uses TRBV9 and TRBJ2-1; without DNA, the TCRdb call of TRBD2 cannot be checked. CDR1 is SGDLS, CDR2 YYNGEE, per germline. This CDR3 is built from 16 residues.

The CDR3 spells CASSQEWDRLNTEAFF. The chain joins TRBV4-3 to TRBJ1-1; the D call of TRBD1 rests on TCRdb alone, since no DNA is present to check it. Germline CDR1 and CDR2: LGHNA and YSLEER. This CDR3 has 16 amino acids.

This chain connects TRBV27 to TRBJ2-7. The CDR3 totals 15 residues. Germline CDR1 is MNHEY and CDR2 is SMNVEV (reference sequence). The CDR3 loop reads CASSARPSETYEQYF.

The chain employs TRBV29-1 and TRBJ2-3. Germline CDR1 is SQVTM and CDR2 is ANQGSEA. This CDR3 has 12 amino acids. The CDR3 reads CSAEGLTDTQYF.

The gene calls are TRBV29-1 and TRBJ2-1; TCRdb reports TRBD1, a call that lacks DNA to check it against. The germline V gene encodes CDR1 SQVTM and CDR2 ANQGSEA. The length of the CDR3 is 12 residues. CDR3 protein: CSVEHRVNEQFF.

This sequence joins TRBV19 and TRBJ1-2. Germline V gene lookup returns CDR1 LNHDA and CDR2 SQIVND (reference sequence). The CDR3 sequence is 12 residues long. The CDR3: CASNNPSYGYTF. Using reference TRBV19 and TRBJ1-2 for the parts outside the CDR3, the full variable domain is DGGITQSPKYLFRKEGQNVTLSCEQNLNHDAMYWYRQDPGQGLRLIYYSQIVNDFQKGDIAEGYSVSREKKESFPLTVTSAQKNPTAFYLCASNNPSYGYTFGSGTRLTVV.

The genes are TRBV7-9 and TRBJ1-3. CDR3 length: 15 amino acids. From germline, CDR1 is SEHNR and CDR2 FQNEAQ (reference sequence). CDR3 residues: CASSQGYSSGNTIYF.

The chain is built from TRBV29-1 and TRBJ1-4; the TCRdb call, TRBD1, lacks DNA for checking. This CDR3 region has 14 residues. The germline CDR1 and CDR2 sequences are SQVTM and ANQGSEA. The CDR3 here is CSVDSGREDEKLFF. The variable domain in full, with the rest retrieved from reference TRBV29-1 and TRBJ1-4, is SAVISQKPSRDICQRGTSLTIQCQVDSQVTMMFWYRQQPGQSLTLIATANQGSEATYESGFVIDKFPISRPNLTFSTLTVSNMSPEDSSIYLCSVDSGREDEKLFFGSGTQLSVL.

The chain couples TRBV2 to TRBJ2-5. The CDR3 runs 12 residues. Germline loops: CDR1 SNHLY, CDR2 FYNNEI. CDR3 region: CASSEARETQYF.

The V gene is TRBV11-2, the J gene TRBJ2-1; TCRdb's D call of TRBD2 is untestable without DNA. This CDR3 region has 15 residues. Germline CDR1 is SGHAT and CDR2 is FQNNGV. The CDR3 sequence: CASSLSPSRYNEQFF.

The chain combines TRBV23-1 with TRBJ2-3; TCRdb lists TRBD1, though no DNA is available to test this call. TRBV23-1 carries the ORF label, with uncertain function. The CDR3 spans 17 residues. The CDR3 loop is CASSHRDRGSSTDTQYF.

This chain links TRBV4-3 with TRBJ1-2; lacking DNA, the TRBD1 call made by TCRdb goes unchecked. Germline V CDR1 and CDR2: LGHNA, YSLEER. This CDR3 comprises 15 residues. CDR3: CASSQDQGAGDGYTF.

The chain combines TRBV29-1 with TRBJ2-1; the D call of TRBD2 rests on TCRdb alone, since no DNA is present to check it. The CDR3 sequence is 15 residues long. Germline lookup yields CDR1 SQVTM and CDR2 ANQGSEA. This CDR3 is CSVVRAGPSYNEQFF.